The next 31 T cell receptor beta chains were all read from a single sample in a study of cytomegalovirus exposure and HLA in healthy donors. PCR amplification relied on 60 Vbeta primers (plus 13 Jbeta primers). The assay was immunoSEQ multiplex PCR, and TCRdb's table has in-frame clones only and misses some. The table includes about 200,000 clones, about four fifths detected once. Input material: PBMCs. The origin of the receptors is a male donor in good health and CMV-seropositive.

This clone was found once. The V gene is TRBV10-3, the J gene TRBJ2-7, with TRBD2 identical over 7 bases. The CDR3 has 12 amino acids. CDR1 ENHRY and CDR2 SYGVKD come from the germline V gene. V shed 3 bases and J 6 bases; nucleotides not matched to a gene: 2. The chain's CDR3 is CAISEGTIEQYF. The CDR3 DNA is TGTGCCATCAGTGAAGGGACTATCGAGCAGTACTTC.

The chain carries TRBV7-9 and TRBJ2-1; D is unresolved. V lost 0 bases, J lost 5 bases, and 8 bases lay in between. The CDR3 is 14 residues long. The germline CDR1 and CDR2 sequences are SEHNR and FQNEAQ (reference sequence). DNA of the CDR3: TGTGCCAGCAGCTTAGCGCCAGGAAACAATGAGCAGTTCTTC. It specifies CASSLAPGNNEQFF.

The chain combines TRBV7-9 with TRBJ2-2, with 7 bases matching TRBD1. The CDR3 runs to 13 residues. J gave up 3 bases and V 8 bases, and 3 bases lay outside the gene matches. Germline V CDR1 and CDR2: SEHNR, FQNEAQ (reference sequence). The chain's CDR3 is CASETGYTGELFF. The CDR3 region has the DNA TGTGCCAGCGAGACAGGGTACACCGGGGAGCTGTTTTTT.

This chain connects TRBV9 to TRBJ1-5; D is possibly TRBD1 (5 bases). CDR3 length equals 15 residues. Trimming removed 3 bases from V and 0 bases from J, with 10 bases in between. Per the germline V gene, CDR1 is SGDLS and CDR2 is YYNGEE. Written as DNA, the CDR3 is TGTGCCAGCAGCGCAGGGCCTCTTAGCAATCAGCCCCAGCATTTT. It yields the protein CASSAGPLSNQPQHF.

This clone showed up just once. J is TRBJ2-7 and V is TRBV19, with 8 bases fitting TRBD1. From germline, CDR1 is LNHDA and CDR2 SQIVND (reference sequence). V was pared by 8 bases and J by 4 bases, with 10 bases of the junction left unmatched. There are 14 residues in the CDR3. The CDR3: CASQPSGGRYEQYF. In DNA, the CDR3 is TGTGCCAGTCAACCGTCAGGGGGCAGGTACGAGCAGTACTTC.

The chain has TRBV6-1 and TRBJ1-2; D is possibly TRBD1 (5 bases). This CDR3 is built from 15 residues. Germline CDR1 and CDR2: MNHNS and SASEGT. V lost 7 bases to trimming and J lost 0 bases, with 15 bases between them. CDR3: CASIKETGANYGYTF. The CDR3, as DNA: TGTGCCAGCATTAAGGAAACAGGAGCTAACTATGGCTACACCTTC.

The chain has TRBV11-2 and TRBJ1-1; D gene unclear. The germline V gene has CDR1 SGHAT and CDR2 FQNNGV. This CDR3 region has 13 residues. Trimming shortened V by 1 base and J by 1 base, and 4 bases separated the two germline ends. CDR3 in DNA: TGTGCCAGCAGCTTAGCACAGAACACTGAAGCTTTCTTT. This codes for CASSLAQNTEAFF.

This rearrangement joins TRBV5-6 to TRBJ1-4, with a tentative D call TRBD1 (6 bases). Per germline, CDR1 SGHDT and CDR2 YYEEEE. This CDR3 has 15 amino acids. Trimming took 3 bases from V and 4 from J, leaving 13 bases between them. DNA of the CDR3: TGTGCCAGCAGCTGGAGGACAGAGATTAATGAAAAACTGTTTTTT. Translating gives CASSWRTEINEKLFF.

A word on this clone: A junction boundary mismatches the germline segment, possibly from a read error. The chain has TRBV28 and TRBJ2-4; D possibly corresponds to TRBD1 (5 bases). CDR3 length equals 12 residues. CDR1 and CDR2 from the germline V gene are MDHEN and SYDVKM. CDR3 in amino acids: CASKGQSGSSNF. The CDR3 region has the DNA TGTGCCAGCAAGGGGCAATCGGGCTCGTCGAACTTC.

The chain employs TRBV14 and TRBJ2-5; D is perhaps TRBD1 (6 bases). The CDR3 is made up of 12 amino acids. The V end was cut by 4 bases, the J end by 8 bases, with 11 bases between. Germline CDR1 is SGHDN and CDR2 is FVKESK. The CDR3 DNA reads TGTGCCAGCAGCCCCCCAGGGGCAACCCAGTACTTC. The encoded protein is CASSPPGATQYF.

The rearrangement uses TRBV19 and TRBJ1-1, with D possibly matching TRBD1 (5 bases). Trimming stripped 0 bases from V and 1 base from J, with 9 bases between. This CDR3 contains 15 residues. Germline CDR1 LNHDA, CDR2 SQIVND (reference sequence). DNA of the CDR3: TGTGCCAGTAGTATAGATCGGGGGAGGAACACTGAAGCTTTCTTT. It encodes CASSIDRGRNTEAFF.

A single count supports this clone. The chain is built from TRBV7-2 and TRBJ2-5; D is possibly TRBD2 (5 bases). This CDR3 is built from 16 residues. CDR1 and CDR2 from the germline V gene are SGHTA and FQGNSA. V lost 2 bases, J lost 3 bases, and 16 bases lay in between. CDR3: CASSLLRRGKKETQYF. CDR3 DNA: TGTGCCAGCAGCTTATTACGGCGAGGGAAGAAAGAGACCCAGTACTTC.

The chain carries TRBV9 and TRBJ1-3; D uncertain. CDR1 is SGDLS, CDR2 YYNGEE, per germline. The CDR3 runs 16 residues. The V end lost 4 bases, the J end lost 0 bases, and 14 bases lay between the germline ends. The CDR3, as DNA: TGTGCCAGCAGCTTTGGTACAGTTCTCTCTGGAAACACCATATATTTT. It codes for CASSFGTVLSGNTIYF.

This chain uses TRBV4-3 with TRBJ1-2, with 8 bases lining up with TRBD1. Germline V gene sequence: CDR1 LGHNA, CDR2 YSLEER. The V and J ends lost 0 bases and 4 bases, in that order; junction bases with no gene match: 13. CDR3 length: 18 amino acids. In DNA form, the CDR3 reads TGCGCCAGCAGCCAAGATAGTAAGGGGGGACAGGCGCCCTATGGCTACACCTTC. Translating gives CASSQDSKGGQAPYGYTF.

This clone was seen a few times. This chain connects TRBV11-3 to TRBJ2-7, with TRBD2 matching over 7 bases. V shed 1 base, J shed 0 bases, and the junction held 0 bases outside the gene matches. The CDR3 runs 14 residues. CDR1 and CDR2 from the germline V gene are SGHNT and YENEEA. The CDR3, as DNA: TGTGCCAGCAGCTTAGGCGGGAGCTCCTACGAGCAGTACTTC. This codes for CASSLGGSSYEQYF.

V usage is TRBV28 and J usage is TRBJ2-1; 11 bases line up with TRBD1. The ends lost 7 bases at V and 4 bases at J; junction bases unmatched: 9. This CDR3 has 16 residues. Germline-derived CDR1 and CDR2 are MDHEN and SYDVKM. CDR3 nucleotides: TGTGCCAGCATGGGAGTAGGACAGGGGGCTTACAATGAGCAGTTCTTC. As protein: CASMGVGQGAYNEQFF. Using reference TRBV28 and TRBJ2-1 for the parts outside the CDR3, the full variable domain is DVKVTQSSRYLVKRTGEKVFLECVQDMDHENMFWYRQDPGLGLRLIYFSYDVKMKEKGDIPEGYSVSREKKERFSLILESASTNQTSMYLCASMGVGQGAYNEQFFGPGTRLTVL.

The gene calls are TRBV9 and TRBJ1-1; a weak D match, TRBD1 (6 bases). Germline CDR1 SGDLS, CDR2 YYNGEE. The CDR3 length is 13 residues. Deletions cut 4 bases from V and 9 bases from J, with 16 bases between. The CDR3 spells CASSPGGGGKAFF. For the CDR3, the DNA is TGTGCCAGCAGCCCGGGGGGGGGCGGGAAAGCTTTCTTT.

This sequence joins TRBV11-2 and TRBJ2-7; D is unclear. V lost 0 bases to trimming and J lost 7 bases, with 10 bases between them. Germline loops: CDR1 SGHAT, CDR2 FQNNGV. CDR3 size: 13 residues. The CDR3 loop is CASSLEAVHEQYF. The CDR3 DNA follows: TGTGCCAGCAGCTTAGAGGCAGTGCATGAGCAGTACTTC.

This rearrangement joins TRBV7-9 to TRBJ1-1, with D unclear. Looked up from germline, CDR1 is SEHNR and CDR2 is FQNEAQ (reference sequence). The V gene lost 5 bases and the J gene lost 4 bases, with 11 bases spanning the gap. The CDR3 spans 13 residues. The CDR3 is CASSRELSTEAFF. The DNA of the CDR3 is TGTGCCAGCAGCCGCGAATTGAGCACTGAAGCTTTCTTT.

J is TRBJ2-2 and V is TRBV11-3; TRBD1 matches at 7 bases. V shed 2 bases, J shed 7 bases, and the junction held 7 bases outside the gene matches. This CDR3 contains 15 residues. Germline values: CDR1 SGHNT, CDR2 YENEEA. The CDR3 nucleotides read TGTGCCAGCAGCTTAAATCCGAGGGGGCTCGGGGAGCTGTTTTTT. Its translation is CASSLNPRGLGELFF.

DNA for the CDR3: TGTGCCAGCAGTGAACTAGGCGGGGGATTGAAAGAGACCCAGTACTTC. It specifies CASSELGGGLKETQYF. The rearrangement links TRBV6-1 to TRBJ2-5; TRBD2 agrees at 7 bases. V was pared by 2 bases and J by 3 bases, with 9 bases of the junction left unmatched. There are 16 residues in the CDR3. The germline CDR1 and CDR2 sequences are MNHNS and SASEGT.

This clone appeared a single time. The chain employs TRBV12-5 and TRBJ2-7; 7 bases are shared with TRBD1. The CDR3 runs to 13 residues. V trimming: 8 bases; J trimming: 7 bases; junction bases outside the gene matches: 11. The germline gives CDR1 LGHNT, CDR2 FRNRAP. In DNA form, the CDR3 reads TGTGCTAGTCGACAGGGTTACTCGGGAGAGCAGTACTTC. This sequence encodes CASRQGYSGEQYF. The entire variable domain, with the rest obtained from reference TRBV12-5 and TRBJ2-7, is as follows: DARVTQTPRHKVTEMGQEVTMRCQPILGHNTVFWYRQTMMQGLELLAYFRNRAPLDDSGMPKDRFSAEMPDATLATLKIQPSEPRDSAVYFCASRQGYSGEQYFGPGTRLTVT.

This chain uses TRBV29-1 with TRBJ2-7, with D perhaps TRBD1 (6 bases). The CDR3 loop spans 12 amino acids. The germline CDR1 and CDR2 sequences are SQVTM and ANQGSEA. V was pared by 8 bases and J by 1 base, with 12 bases between. CDR3 amino acids: CSFKTGSYEQYF. The DNA for the CDR3 is TGCAGCTTTAAGACAGGATCCTACGAGCAGTACTTC.

This clone was detected a few times. The chain uses TRBV6-5 and TRBJ1-1, with no clear D. CDR3 length equals 14 residues. Germline V gives CDR1 MNHEY, CDR2 SVGAGI. Trimming took off 5 bases at V and 4 bases at J, with 14 bases between the two ends. The CDR3 sequence: CASSDHRSGTEAFF. The CDR3 DNA follows: TGTGCCAGCAGTGATCATCGGTCTGGCACTGAAGCTTTCTTT.

This chain links TRBV7-2 with TRBJ2-5; TRBD2 matches at 13 bases. CDR3 length equals 15 residues. Per germline, CDR1 SGHTA and CDR2 FQGNSA. J was trimmed by 2 bases and V by 5 bases; bases with no gene match: 2. CDR3 nucleotides: TGTGCCAGCAGCCTGACTAGCGGGGGGCAAGAGACCCAGTACTTC. This codes for CASSLTSGGQETQYF.

The chain has TRBV7-8 and TRBJ1-2, with D possibly TRBD1 on 5 matching bases. Trimming shortened V by 4 bases and J by 4 bases, and 16 bases separated the two germline ends. The CDR3 is 15 amino acids. Per germline, CDR1 SGHVS and CDR2 FQNEAQ. CDR3 DNA sequence: TGTGCCAGCAGCTCATACGCGACGGGGGGCTATGGCTACACCTTC. Its protein is CASSSYATGGYGYTF.

The chain has TRBV7-6 and TRBJ1-5; D not certain. The V end was cut by 5 bases, the J end by 2 bases, with 10 bases between. Germline CDR1 reads SGHVS; CDR2 reads FNYEAQ. The CDR3 covers 14 residues. The CDR3 spells CASSKLGGNQPQHF. The CDR3 nucleotides are TGTGCCAGCAGCAAATTAGGAGGCAATCAGCCCCAGCATTTT.

The V call is TRBV15, the J call TRBJ2-5, with 7 bases fitting TRBD2. The CDR3 loop spans 13 amino acids. V gave up 5 bases and J gave up 7 bases; unmatched junction bases: 7. Germline-derived CDR1 and CDR2 are LNHNV and YYDKDF (reference sequence). The CDR3 sequence: CATSSRRGTTQYF. The CDR3 coding sequence is TGTGCCACCAGCTCCCGGCGGGGGACGACCCAGTACTTC. The whole variable domain, remainder taken from reference TRBV15 and TRBJ2-5, is DAMVIQNPRYQVTQFGKPVTLSCSQTLNHNVMYWYQQKSSQAPKLLFHYYDKDFNNEADTPDNFQSRRPNTSFCFLDIRSPGLGDTAMYLCATSSRRGTTQYFGPGTRLLVL.

The J gene is TRBJ1-3, the V gene TRBV19, with a possible D match to TRBD1 (5 bases). The CDR3 covers 16 residues. The germline V gene encodes CDR1 LNHDA and CDR2 SQIVND (reference sequence). Trimming pared 3 bases from V and 0 bases from J, leaving 12 bases between. CDR3 protein: CASSIQGEISGNTIYF. The CDR3 coding sequence is TGTGCCAGTAGTATTCAGGGCGAGATCTCTGGAAACACCATATATTTT.

V gene TRBV29-1 combines with J gene TRBJ2-3, with a tentative D call TRBD1 (6 bases). The CDR3 extends over 13 amino acids. CDR1 is SQVTM, CDR2 ANQGSEA, per germline. Trimming stripped 8 bases from V and 3 bases from J, with 15 bases between. The CDR3 is CSLLGAGTDTQYF. CDR3 DNA sequence: TGCAGCCTTCTGGGGGCAGGGACAGATACGCAGTATTTT.

The rearrangement uses TRBV9 and TRBJ2-1; weak D call: TRBD2 (5 bases). There are 15 residues in the CDR3. Trimming shortened V by 0 bases and J by 9 bases, and 16 bases separated the two germline ends. CDR1 is SGDLS and CDR2 is YYNGEE in the germline V gene. The CDR3 sequence is CASSVAGLARTEQFF. The CDR3 coding sequence is TGTGCCAGCAGCGTAGCTGGTCTAGCTAGAACTGAGCAGTTCTTC.